This T cell receptor (beta chain) originates from a study of beta chain features in type 1 diabetes (dated by TCRdb to between 2018 and 2020). Context from the whole study: Patients and healthy donors did not differ in mean age, gender distribution, total cell number or subset yield. Across all samples, approximately 98,000,000 sorted cells were examined, and cell number per subset correlated strongly with RNA yield. In the study, TCRB repertoires of sorted circulating CD4+ T cell subsets from recently diagnosed type 1 diabetes patients were compared with those of matched healthy donors. Whereas all 28 donors provided naive and central memory subsets, regulatory and stem cell-like memory subsets were isolated from just 8 patients and roughly 8 healthy donors. The paper as a whole reports these results and caveats: Type 1 diabetes patients showed a moderate but significant shortening of TCRB CDR3 length in all four CD4+ subsets. Only small numbers of individuals were included in the HLA sub-analyses, which left unresolved whether HLA type had any influence on TCRB rearrangement. Naive, central memory and regulatory TCRB repertoires appeared to be more alike among patients than among healthy donors. Because cDNA was sequenced instead of genomic DNA, highly expressing activated cells could be over-represented, though the groups showed no difference in activation or CD3 levels. Patients with type 1 diabetes made fewer insertions and deleted more nucleotides at VDJ recombination sites, implying thymic rearrangement abnormalities. Shorter templates might be favored by PCR, yet because patient and control samples were amplified and corrected together, any such skew would affect both groups equally.

Each donor gave one peripheral blood draw, roughly 120 mL on average, collected into heparinised tubes. Naive, central memory, regulatory and stem cell-like memory CD4+ T cells were sorted on a BD FACSAria II using a panel including CD45RO, CCR7, CD25, CD127, CD95 and CD27. All sorted populations exceeded 95% purity. PBMCs were isolated right away by Lymphoprep density gradient centrifugation and were stained directly, without culture. So that batch effects would be minimized, each experiment stained and sorted samples in pairs, pairing one healthy donor with one patient. About this clone: Its antigen target is currently unknown. No base quality information exists; no much larger clone differs at one position.

The entire amount of isolated RNA was reverse transcribed using the High Capacity cDNA Reverse Transcription Kit, so the sequenced TCRB transcripts were expressed ones. Deep immunoSEQ sequencing was performed on naive, central memory and regulatory T cell samples, with an average of around 3.5 million total reads per sample. Sorted cells were lysed in RLT buffer and RNA was extracted with DNase-treated RNeasy Micro or Mini kits, depending on cell number. To prevent cross-contamination, each cell subset was processed individually, whereas patient and healthy donor samples were processed jointly. TCRB sequences were amplified from cDNA with the immunoSEQ multiplex PCR, producing 87-bp fragments spanning the CDR3 region. Sequencing of the amplicons was performed on the Illumina HiSeq platform. For the original study's pipeline: Synthetic template baselines were used to correct PCR bias computationally, reads within Hamming distance 2 were collapsed, and singletons that could not be merged were discarded. Reads were aligned against IMGT so that V, D and J genes, CDR3 length and insertions or deletions at six rearrangement sites could be assigned. Within each subset, clonotype counts were normalized to sorted cell number, and only after that were true diversity and Gini coefficients computed with the tcR R package. The overlap coefficient, calculated on TCRB nucleotide sequences, was used to quantify repertoire sharing. The clones in this table, taken by TCRdb from immuneACCESS, are in-frame only. Not every clone is retained; where verified, under half of the shortfall comes from an unresolved V gene, and the cause of the rest is unknown. For V, J and clone size, that table is used; D and trimming come from the DNA. The sample table contains about 370,000 clones; only one count was recorded for over 8.5% of them. Jointly, the top ten make up about 0.64% of the sample.

There are 14 amino acids in the CDR3, from cysteine to phenylalanine inclusive. The sequence is cut down to CDR3 DNA, 42 bases in frame from base 1. V is cut by 2 bases and J by 3 bases, and the space between the germline ends is 8 bases. The CDR1 and CDR2 encoded by the germline V gene are SGHRS and YFSETQ. The chain is assembled from TRBV5-1 and TRBJ2-2; the D gene identity is not certain. This TCR was recovered from a man aged 30 to 45 with type 1 diabetes. Sequencing input: central memory CD4+ T cells from blood. In nucleotides, the sequence is TGCGCCAGCAGCTTTATCGTGGACACCGGGGAGCTGTTTTTT. Its amino acids are CASSFIVDTGELFF.